A single TCR beta chain is shown here with its context. Deletions cut 4 bases from V and 4 bases from J, with 19 bases between. The CDR3 totals 16 residues. The TCR beta CDR3 regions underwent amplification using RNA transcripts as the source. The TCR CDR3 was amplified in a first-round RT-PCR using the HTBI primer set. One entry per CDR3 protein, called by TCRdb with MiXCR from the multiplex PCR reads. Of about half a million distinct CDR3 sequences detected, roughly 24% appear once; the ten largest clones hold approximately 10%. The sample comes from a study of T cells in Graves' hyperthyroidism and ophthalmopathy. It was 10 ml of fresh peripheral blood that supplied the PBMCs.

The TCR was taken from a woman aged 25-40 years with Graves' ophthalmopathy. The sequenced sample was blood. The genes are TRBV12-3 or TRBV12-4 and TRBJ1-1, with TRBD1 as a possible D gene (5 bases). This chain's CDR3 is CASSSGRSAGGTEAFF. The CDR3 DNA reads TGTGCCAGCAGTTCAGGCAGGTCGGCGGGGGGCACTGAAGCTTTCTTT.